This T cell receptor beta chain was identified during a study of blood T cell repertoires in COVID-19. Study context: Whether acute or convalescent, the COVID-19 samples came from the United States, Italy and Spain. The analysed material was cDNA or gDNA that came from T cells, B-cell-depleted T cells, or PBMCs.

In the original processing: Reference gene primers were amplified, and this amplification served to estimate nucleated cell counts. Here immunoSEQ multiplex PCR was the method, and the copy in TCRdb shows in-frame clones only, minus some. The V and J calls and the clone size are those of that table, but D and trimming were determined from the DNA. The sample records more than 95,000 clones, about 86% being singletons. Germline V lookup: CDR1 MDHEN, CDR2 SYDVKM. The CDR3 is 13 residues long. Trimming pared 3 bases from V and 0 bases from J, leaving 3 bases between. Sequenced material: peripheral blood. The chain carries TRBV28 and TRBJ1-3; D uncertain. This receptor was taken from a woman older than 75 with active or convalescent COVID-19. In nucleotides, the CDR3 is TGTGCCAGCAGTTTGTACTCTGGAAACACCATATATTTT. Protein sequence: CASSLYSGNTIYF.